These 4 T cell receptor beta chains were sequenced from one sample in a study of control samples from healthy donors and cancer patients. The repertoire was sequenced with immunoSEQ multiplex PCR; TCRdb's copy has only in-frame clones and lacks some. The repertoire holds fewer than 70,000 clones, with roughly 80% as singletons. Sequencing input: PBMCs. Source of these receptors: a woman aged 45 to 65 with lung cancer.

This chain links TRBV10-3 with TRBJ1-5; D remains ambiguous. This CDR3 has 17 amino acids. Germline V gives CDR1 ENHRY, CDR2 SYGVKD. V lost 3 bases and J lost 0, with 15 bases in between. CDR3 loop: CAISDPTDHFSNQPQHF. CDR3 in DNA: TGTGCCATCAGTGACCCCACGGATCACTTTAGCAATCAGCCCCAGCATTTT.

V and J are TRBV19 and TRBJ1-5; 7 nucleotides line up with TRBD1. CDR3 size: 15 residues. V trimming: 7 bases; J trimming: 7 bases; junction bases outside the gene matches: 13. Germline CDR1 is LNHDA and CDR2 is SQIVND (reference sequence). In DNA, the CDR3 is TGTGCCAGTAAGGATGACAGGGTTTCTAACCAGCCCCAGCATTTT. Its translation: CASKDDRVSNQPQHF.

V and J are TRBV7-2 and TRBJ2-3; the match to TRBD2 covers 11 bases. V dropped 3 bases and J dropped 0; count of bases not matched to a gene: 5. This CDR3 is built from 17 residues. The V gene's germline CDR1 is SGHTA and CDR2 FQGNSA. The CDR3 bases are TGTGCCAGCAGCTTTGCAGGACTAGCGGGTAGCACAGATACGCAGTATTTT. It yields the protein CASSFAGLAGSTDTQYF.

CDR3 in DNA: TGTGCCAGCAGAAAACAGGGGATTACAACTAATGAAAAACTGTTTTTT. Translation: CASRKQGITTNEKLFF. The chain combines TRBV28 with TRBJ1-4, with 7 nucleotides matching TRBD1. CDR1 and CDR2 from the germline V gene are MDHEN and SYDVKM. Germline trimming cut 6 bases from V and 0 bases from J; bases unmatched to any gene: 7. The CDR3 length is 16 residues.